Following are 18 T cell receptor beta chains from one sample sequenced in a study of human T cells and chemical hapten exposure. TCRdb independently ran MiXCR on the 5' RACE reads; one entry per CDR3 protein. The sample carries 120,000 to 150,000 distinct CDR3 sequences, approximately 4% recorded once. The authors extracted total RNA from unfractionated whole blood. These receptors all stem from a female donor in good health.

In this sample, this clonotype turned up many times. This chain joins TRBV4-3 and TRBJ2-2; a possible D gene is TRBD1 (6 bases). The CDR3 runs 14 residues. V lost 4 bases, J lost 3 bases, and 9 bases lay in between. In germline, CDR1 is LGHNA, CDR2 YSLEER. The CDR3 spells CASSPGTHTGELFF. The CDR3 region has the DNA TGCGCCAGCAGCCCAGGGACACACACCGGGGAGCTGTTTTTT.

V usage is TRBV5-4 and J usage is TRBJ2-1; TRBD2 matches at 8 bases. The trim removed 1 base at V and 2 bases at J, leaving 5 bases unmatched. Germline V gene data show CDR1 as SGHNT and CDR2 as YYREEE (reference sequence). The CDR3 consists of 16 residues. The CDR3 sequence is CASSLSGGAPYNEQFF. DNA for the CDR3: TGTGCCAGCAGCTTGTCCGGGGGGGCGCCCTACAATGAGCAGTTCTTC.

This clonotype was detected ten times or more. The chain couples TRBV14 to TRBJ1-1; no definite D call. Germline V gene lookup returns CDR1 SGHDN and CDR2 FVKESK. The V gene lost 0 bases and the J gene lost 7 bases, with 12 bases spanning the gap. This CDR3 contains 14 residues. The CDR3 DNA reads TGTGCCAGCAGCCAAGATCTTGGGTCGAGTGAAGCTTTCTTT. Protein sequence: CASSQDLGSSEAFF. Combining the CDR3 with reference TRBV14 and TRBJ1-1 gives the whole variable domain EAGVTQFPSHSVIEKGQTVTLRCDPISGHDNLYWYRRVMGKEIKFLLHFVKESKQDESGMPNNRFLAERTGGTYSTLKVQPAELEDSGVYFCASSQDLGSSEAFFGQGTRLTVV.

At least ten counts were recorded for this clonotype. The chain employs TRBV29-1 and TRBJ1-1; no clear D gene. CDR3 length: 15 residues. Trimming left V 3 bases short and J 6 bases short, with 20 bases between. CDR1 is SQVTM and CDR2 is ANQGSEA in the germline V gene. In nucleotides, the CDR3 is TGCAGCGTTGACCTTGCTCTCGGGGTATCGCCTGAAGCTTTCTTT. It yields the protein CSVDLALGVSPEAFF.

This clonotype came up many times. V is TRBV7-9 and J is TRBJ1-1; D might be TRBD1 (5 bases). The CDR3 contains 13 residues. V lost 4 bases and J 3 bases, leaving 9 bases between the germline ends. CDR1 SEHNR and CDR2 FQNEAQ come from the germline V gene (reference sequence). CDR3 amino acids: CASSYSRDTEAFF. The CDR3 coding sequence is TGTGCCAGCAGCTACTCCAGGGACACTGAAGCTTTCTTT.

The table lists this clonotype with many counts. The V gene is TRBV12-3 or TRBV12-4, the J gene TRBJ1-1, with 7 bases identical to TRBD1. Trimming took 6 bases from V and 6 from J; bases not matched to a gene: 7. The CDR3 is made up of 13 amino acids. The CDR3 protein is CASSQRGLAEAFF. The CDR3 nucleotides read TGTGCCAGCAGCCAAAGGGGGCTCGCTGAAGCTTTCTTT.

This clonotype was recorded many times. The rearrangement links TRBV5-1 to TRBJ1-2, with no clear D. V shed 0 bases and J shed 3 bases, with 6 bases lying between them. The germline V gene encodes CDR1 SGHRS and CDR2 YFSETQ. The CDR3 sequence is 13 residues long. The CDR3 spells CASSLEGYYGYTF. In nucleotides, the CDR3 is TGCGCCAGCAGCTTGGAAGGATACTATGGCTACACCTTC.

This clonotype was observed at least ten times. The CDR3: CASSLQTNYGYTF. DNA for the CDR3: TGCGCCAGCAGCTTACAGACTAACTATGGCTACACCTTC. The gene calls are TRBV5-1 and TRBJ1-2; D is unclear. Germline values: CDR1 SGHRS, CDR2 YFSETQ. V was cut by 2 bases and J by 0 bases, with 5 bases left in between. The CDR3 is 13 residues long.

The chain carries TRBV5-1 and TRBJ1-1; TRBD1 is a possible D gene (5 bases). The CDR3 loop spans 13 amino acids. Germline lookup yields CDR1 SGHRS and CDR2 YFSETQ. With 4 bases removed from V and 6 bases from J, the gap between germline ends came to 13 bases. The CDR3 reads CASSRSTASEAFF. DNA of the CDR3: TGCGCCAGCAGCCGATCGACAGCCTCTGAAGCTTTCTTT.

This clonotype was found many times. The gene calls are TRBV12-3 or TRBV12-4 and TRBJ1-5; the match to TRBD1 covers 8 bases. V lost 5 bases to trimming and J lost 2 bases; unmatched junction nucleotides: 5. This CDR3 contains 15 residues. Written as DNA, the CDR3 is TGTGCCAGCAGTACCGGACAGGGTGGCAATCAGCCCCAGCATTTT. This sequence encodes CASSTGQGGNQPQHF.

This clonotype was recorded many times. The rearrangement links TRBV12-3 or TRBV12-4 to TRBJ1-5, with D unclear. This CDR3 is 12 amino acids long. V dropped 2 bases and J dropped 6 bases, with 5 bases sitting between them. In nucleotides, the CDR3 is TGTGCCAGCAGTTTACCTCCTCAGCCCCAGCATTTT. This codes for CASSLPPQPQHF.

This clonotype was seen repeatedly, ten times or more. This chain uses TRBV7-6 with TRBJ1-6; D may be TRBD1 (5 bases). CDR1 and CDR2 from the germline V gene are SGHVS and FNYEAQ. V dropped 4 bases and J dropped 10 bases, with 14 bases sitting between them. The CDR3 covers 14 residues. CDR3 region: CASSWGDGDSPLHF. The CDR3 nucleotides are TGTGCCAGCAGCTGGGGGGACGGGGACTCACCCCTCCACTTT.

A remark on this clonotype: This sequence may be a read error, since a much larger clone differs from it by one base. The chain joins TRBV5-1 to TRBJ2-1; 10 bases fit TRBD1. V shed 1 base and J 3 bases; nucleotides not matched to a gene: 10. CDR3 length: 18 amino acids. The germline gives CDR1 SGHRS, CDR2 YFSETQ. CDR3 nucleotide sequence: TGCGCCAGCAGCTTGAAGGGGACAGGGGAGTCCAGCTACAATGAGCAGTTCTTC. Translation gives CASSLKGTGESSYNEQFF.

Concerning this clonotype: This sequence may be a read error, since a much larger clone differs from it by one base. The CDR3 is CSASLNGEGADGYNF. In DNA form, the CDR3 reads TGCAGTGCTAGCCTGAACGGGGAGGGGGCGGATGGCTACAACTTC. The chain recombines TRBV20-1 with TRBJ1-2, with 7 bases lining up with TRBD1. There are 15 residues in the CDR3. From germline, CDR1 is DFQATT and CDR2 SNEGSKA (reference sequence).

In this sample, this clonotype turned up many times. The CDR3, as DNA: TGTGCCAGCAGTTTAGGACAGGGGGCGAAGGATCAGCCCCAGCATTTT. Amino acids: CASSLGQGAKDQPQHF. This chain joins TRBV12-3 or TRBV12-4 and TRBJ1-5; 10 bases are a match to TRBD1. V lost 1 base, J lost 5 bases, and 5 bases stayed unmatched. This CDR3 is built from 16 residues.

This clonotype showed up many times. The V gene is TRBV9, the J gene TRBJ2-7, with 8 bases matching TRBD1. Germline V gene data show CDR1 as SGDLS and CDR2 as YYNGEE. V lost 3 bases and J lost 3; bases outside the gene matches: 2. CDR3 size: 13 residues. CDR3 in DNA: TGTGCCAGCAGCGACGGACAGGGCTACGAGCAGTACTTC. It codes for CASSDGQGYEQYF.

The chain uses TRBV7-2 and TRBJ1-1; D ambiguous. Between the trimmed V and J ends, which lost 1 base and 10 bases, there was a span of 10 bases. The CDR3 length is 12 residues. The germline gives CDR1 SGHTA, CDR2 FQGNSA. The CDR3 region has the DNA TGTGCCAGCAGCTTAGATAGTCAGGCAGCTTTCTTT. Amino acids: CASSLDSQAAFF.

This clonotype was detected ten times or more. This chain links TRBV2 with TRBJ1-4; TRBD1 might be the D (6 bases). There are 13 residues in the CDR3. CDR1 is SNHLY, CDR2 FYNNEI, per germline. The V end lost 7 bases, the J end lost 8 bases, and 14 bases lay between the germline ends. CDR3 residues: CASNQGSGEKLFF. CDR3 coding DNA: TGTGCCAGCAATCAGGGGAGCGGGGAAAAACTGTTTTTT.